This TCR beta chain comes out of a study of OX40 agonist ivuxolimab in advanced cancers. At the level of the study: Aged about 20 to 85 with a mean of roughly 65 years, they were more than 80% male. General study findings and limits: Nonresponders, in some cases, also had low normalized T-cell clonal expansion. More expanded clones were seen, on average, in CD8+ T cells than in CD4+. The specificity for antigen of the expanded peripheral T cells was not determined.

The CDR3 extends over 18 amino acids. The germline CDR1 and CDR2 sequences are SGDLS and YYNGEE. About this clone: Its antigen is not known. At one boundary the junction diverges from the germline segment, which might be a read error.

The protocol was immunoSEQ multiplex PCR, while the TCRdb copy is restricted to in-frame clones and leaves out a portion. The data show about 51,000 clones, 65% to 85% seen once. This clonotype originated in an adult with an advanced solid tumor such as melanoma, head and neck, liver or kidney cancer. The sample was CD4+ or CD8+ T cells sorted from blood, taken in a trial of the OX40 agonist ivuxolimab. The chain carries TRBV9 and TRBJ2-5; TRBD2 agrees at 10 bases. The CDR3: CATSGGGLAGARGETQYF. CDR3 sequence (DNA): TGTGCCACCAGCGGAGGGGGGCTAGCGGGGGCCCGTGGAGAGACCCAGTACTTC.